This paragraph covers one T cell receptor (beta chain) sequence. The data originate from a study of blood T cell repertoires in COVID-19. Overall study context: Samples of COVID-19 (acute and convalescent) were obtained from the United States, Italy and Spain. Sample material is recorded as cDNA or gDNA derived from T cells, B-cell-depleted T cells, or PBMCs.

Per the original data handling: By means of reference gene primer amplification, nucleated cell counts were estimated. Here immunoSEQ multiplex PCR was the method, and the copy in TCRdb shows in-frame clones only, minus some. The DNA was the basis for D and trimming; V, J and clone size are from that table. The table lists under 250,000 clones, 65% to 85% of them singletons. Input material: peripheral blood. This receptor was identified in a human donor in a cohort sampled during active COVID-19.

CDR3 sequence reads: CASSVAHRADNEQYF. The CDR3 DNA reads TGTGCCAGCAGCGTAGCACACAGGGCTGACAACGAGCAGTACTTC. This chain uses TRBV9 with TRBJ2-7; possibly TRBD1 for D (6 bases). CDR1 SGDLS and CDR2 YYNGEE come from the germline V gene. Trimming pared 0 bases from V and 5 bases from J, leaving 15 bases between. CDR3 length equals 15 residues.